This TCR beta chain originates from a study of blood T cell repertoires in COVID-19. The protocol was immunoSEQ multiplex PCR, while the TCRdb copy is restricted to in-frame clones and leaves out a portion. The data hold over 120,000 clones, with about 89% observed a single time. This clonotype was obtained from a man aged 60-69 years with active or convalescent COVID-19. Sequenced: peripheral blood.

CDR3 region: CASTPGGYGYTF. CDR3 bases: TGTGCCAGCACCCCGGGGGGCTATGGCTACACCTTC. V usage is TRBV6-2 or TRBV6-3 and J usage is TRBJ1-2; TRBD1 is a possible D gene (5 bases). The CDR3 extends over 12 amino acids. Trimming took off 7 bases at V and 4 bases at J, with 10 bases between the two ends. Germline V gives CDR1 MNHEY, CDR2 SVGEGT.